This entry concerns a single TCR beta chain. The data derive from a study of blood T cell repertoires in COVID-19. The CDR3 sequence is 18 residues long. J gave up 0 bases and V 4 bases, and 9 bases lay outside the gene matches. Per germline, CDR1 LGHDT and CDR2 YNNKEL (reference sequence). Profiled with immunoSEQ multiplex PCR; TCRdb holds only in-frame clones, not every one. The sample holds roughly 380,000 clones, 89% seen once. The V gene is TRBV3-1 (or the pseudogene TRBV3-2), the J gene TRBJ1-5; 10 bases line up with TRBD1. The sample taken for sequencing was peripheral blood. The TCR sequence derives from a woman aged 40 to 50 with COVID-19, enrolled during active disease. The CDR3 protein is CASSPGTGASYSNQPQHF. The CDR3 DNA reads TGTGCCAGCAGCCCCGGGACAGGGGCGAGTTATAGCAATCAGCCCCAGCATTTT.